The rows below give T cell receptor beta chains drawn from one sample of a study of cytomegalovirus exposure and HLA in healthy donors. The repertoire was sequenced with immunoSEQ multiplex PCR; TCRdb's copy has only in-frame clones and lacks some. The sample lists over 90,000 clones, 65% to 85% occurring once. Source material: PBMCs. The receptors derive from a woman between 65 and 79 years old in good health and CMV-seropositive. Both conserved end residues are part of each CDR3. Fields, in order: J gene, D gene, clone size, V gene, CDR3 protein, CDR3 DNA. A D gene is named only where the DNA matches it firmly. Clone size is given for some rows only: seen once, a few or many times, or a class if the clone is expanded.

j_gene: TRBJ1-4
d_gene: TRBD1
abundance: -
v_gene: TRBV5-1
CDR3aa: CASSHEGQGREKLFF
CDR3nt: TGCGCCAGCAGCCACGAGGGACAGGGTAGAGAAAAACTGTTTTTT

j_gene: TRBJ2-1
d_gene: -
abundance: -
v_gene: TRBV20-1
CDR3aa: CSARLVSEQFF
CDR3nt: TGCAGTGCTAGACTAGTTTCTGAGCAGTTCTTC

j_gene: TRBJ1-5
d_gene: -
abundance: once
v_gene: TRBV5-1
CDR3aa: CVSSLEGSDQPQHF
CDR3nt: TGCGTCAGCAGCTTGGAGGGGTCGGATCAGCCCCAGCATTTT

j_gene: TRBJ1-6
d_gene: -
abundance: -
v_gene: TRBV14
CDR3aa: CASSQEEGLYSPLHF
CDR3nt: TGTGCCAGCAGCCAAGAAGAGGGTTTGTATTCACCCCTCCACTTT

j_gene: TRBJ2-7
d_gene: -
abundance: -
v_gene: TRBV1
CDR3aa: CTSSQDLPLAGVSYEQYF
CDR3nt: TGCACCAGCAGCCAAGACCTCCCCCTAGCGGGAGTCTCCTACGAGCAGTACTTC

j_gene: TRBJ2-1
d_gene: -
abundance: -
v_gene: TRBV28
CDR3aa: CASSSQEAAYHNEQFF
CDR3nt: TGTGCCAGCAGTTCCCAGGAGGCGGCTTACCACAATGAGCAGTTCTTC

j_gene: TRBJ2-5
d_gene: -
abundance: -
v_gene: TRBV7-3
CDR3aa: CASSLSGQGGTQYF
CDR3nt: TGTGCCAGCAGCTTAAGTGGGCAGGGGGGGACCCAGTACTTC

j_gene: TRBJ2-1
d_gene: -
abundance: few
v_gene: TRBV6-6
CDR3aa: CALGTGTHNEQFF
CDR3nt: TGTGCCCTCGGGACTGGCACCCACAATGAGCAGTTCTTC

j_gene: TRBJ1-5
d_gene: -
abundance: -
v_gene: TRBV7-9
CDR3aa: CASSLSDRYQPQHF
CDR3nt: TGTGCCAGCAGCTTATCGGACAGATATCAGCCCCAGCATTTT

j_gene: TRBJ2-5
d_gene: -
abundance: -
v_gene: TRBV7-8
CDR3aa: CASSIADTYYQETQYF
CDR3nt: TGTGCCAGCAGCATAGCGGACACCTACTACCAAGAGACCCAGTACTTC

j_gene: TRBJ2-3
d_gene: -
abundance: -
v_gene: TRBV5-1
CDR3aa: CASRGGGRTDTQYF
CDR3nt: TGCGCCAGCAGAGGAGGGGGCAGGACAGATACGCAGTATTTT

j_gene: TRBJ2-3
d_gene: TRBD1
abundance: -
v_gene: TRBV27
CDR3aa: CASSRYRGPGTDTQYF
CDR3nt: TGTGCCAGCAGTCGGTACAGGGGGCCGGGCACAGATACGCAGTATTTT

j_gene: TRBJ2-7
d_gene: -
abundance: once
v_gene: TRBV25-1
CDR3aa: CASSVAGQYKQYF
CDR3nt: TGTGCCAGCAGTGTTGCGGGGCAATACAAGCAGTACTTC

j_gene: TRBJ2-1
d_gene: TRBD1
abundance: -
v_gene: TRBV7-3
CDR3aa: CASSRRDRDHNEQFF
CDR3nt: TGTGCCAGCAGCCGAAGGGACAGGGACCACAATGAGCAGTTCTTC

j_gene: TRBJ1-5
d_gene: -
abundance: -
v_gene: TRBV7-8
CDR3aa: CASSLAEREDQPQHF
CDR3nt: TGTGCCAGCAGCTTAGCGGAACGGGAAGATCAGCCCCAGCATTTT

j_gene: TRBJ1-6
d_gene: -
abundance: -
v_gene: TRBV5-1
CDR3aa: CASSLIGANSPLHF
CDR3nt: TGCGCCAGCAGCTTGATAGGGGCTAATTCACCCCTCCACTTT

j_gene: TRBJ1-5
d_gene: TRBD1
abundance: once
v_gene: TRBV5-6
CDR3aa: CASSSRQGRNQPQHF
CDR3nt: TGTGCCAGCAGCTCCCGACAGGGGCGAAATCAGCCCCAGCATTTT

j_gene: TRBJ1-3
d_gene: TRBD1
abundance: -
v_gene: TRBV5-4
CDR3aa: CASSLAYRGGNTIYF
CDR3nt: TGTGCCAGCAGCTTGGCCTACAGGGGAGGAAACACCATATATTTT

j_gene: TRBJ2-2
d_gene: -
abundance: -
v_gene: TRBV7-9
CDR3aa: CASRSVNTGELFF
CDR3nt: TGTGCCAGCAGGTCTGTAAACACCGGGGAGCTGTTTTTT

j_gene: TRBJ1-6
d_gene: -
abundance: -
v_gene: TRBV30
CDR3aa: CAWAARGKSPLHF
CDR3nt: TGTGCCTGGGCGGCCAGGGGAAAATCACCCCTCCACTTT

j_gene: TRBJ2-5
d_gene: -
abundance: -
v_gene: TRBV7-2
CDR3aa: CASSYRVQETQYF
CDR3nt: TGTGCCAGCAGCTACAGGGTCCAAGAGACCCAGTACTTC

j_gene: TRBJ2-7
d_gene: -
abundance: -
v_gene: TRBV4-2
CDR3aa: CASSQDSSSWVYEQYF
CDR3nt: TGTGCCAGCAGCCAAGATTCTAGCTCTTGGGTCTACGAGCAGTACTTC

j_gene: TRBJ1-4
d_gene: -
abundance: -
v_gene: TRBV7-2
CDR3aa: CASSLVPGTNEKLFF
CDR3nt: TGTGCCAGCAGCTTAGTGCCAGGGACTAATGAAAAACTGTTTTTT

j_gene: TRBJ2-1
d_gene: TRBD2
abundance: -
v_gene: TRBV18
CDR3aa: CASSHSSGTGGRNEQFF
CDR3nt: TGTGCCAGCTCCCACTCTTCCGGGACGGGGGGTAGGAATGAGCAGTTCTTC

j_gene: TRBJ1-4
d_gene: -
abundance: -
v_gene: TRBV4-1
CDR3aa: CASTGHLNEKLFF
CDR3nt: TGCGCCAGCACGGGACACCTTAATGAAAAACTGTTTTTT

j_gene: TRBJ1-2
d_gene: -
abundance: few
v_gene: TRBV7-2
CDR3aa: CASSLGGENGYTF
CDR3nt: TGTGCCAGCAGCTTAGGGGGAGAGAATGGCTACACCTTC

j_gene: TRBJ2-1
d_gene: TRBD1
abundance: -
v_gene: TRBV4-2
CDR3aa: CASSQESMGQGSNEQFF
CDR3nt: TGTGCCAGCAGCCAAGAGTCTATGGGACAGGGGTCAAATGAGCAGTTCTTC

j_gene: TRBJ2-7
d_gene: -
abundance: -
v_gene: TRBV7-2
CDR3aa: CASSQYSSSYEQYF
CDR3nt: TGTGCCAGCAGCCAATACTCGAGCTCCTACGAGCAGTACTTC

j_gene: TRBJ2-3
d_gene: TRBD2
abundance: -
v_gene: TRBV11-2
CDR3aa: CASSHLSGITPDTQYF
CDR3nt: TGTGCCAGCAGCCACCTTAGCGGGATAACGCCCGATACGCAGTATTTT

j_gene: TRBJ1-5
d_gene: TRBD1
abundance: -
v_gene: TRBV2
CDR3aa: CASRIEQGGNQPQHF
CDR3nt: TGTGCCAGCAGGATTGAACAGGGGGGAAATCAGCCCCAGCATTTT

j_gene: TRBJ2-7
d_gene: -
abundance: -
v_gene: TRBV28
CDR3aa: CASSQASLASYEQYF
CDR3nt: TGTGCCAGCAGTCAAGCCTCCCTAGCAAGCTACGAGCAGTACTTC

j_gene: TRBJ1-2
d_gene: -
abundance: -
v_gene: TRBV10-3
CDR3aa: CAISTGYYGYTF
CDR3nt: TGTGCCATCAGTACAGGCTACTATGGCTACACCTTC

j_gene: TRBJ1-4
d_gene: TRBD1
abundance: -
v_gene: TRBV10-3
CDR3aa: CAISEEPGQENEKLFF
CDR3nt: TGTGCCATCAGTGAAGAACCGGGACAGGAGAATGAAAAACTGTTTTTT

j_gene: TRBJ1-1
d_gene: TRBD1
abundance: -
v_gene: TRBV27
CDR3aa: CASSSWTGTEAFF
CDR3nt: TGTGCCAGCAGTTCTTGGACAGGCACTGAAGCTTTCTTT

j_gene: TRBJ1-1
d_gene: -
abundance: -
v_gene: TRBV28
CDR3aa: CASSSREAFF
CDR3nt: TGTGCCAGCAGTTCGAGGGAAGCTTTCTTT

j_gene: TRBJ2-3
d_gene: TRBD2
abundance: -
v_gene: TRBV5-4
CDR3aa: CASSRQGSGGHTDTQYF
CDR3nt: TGTGCCAGCAGCCGGCAGGGCAGCGGGGGTCACACAGATACGCAGTATTTT

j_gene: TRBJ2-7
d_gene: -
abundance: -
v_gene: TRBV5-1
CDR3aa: CASSLQGLTSYEQYF
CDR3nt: TGCGCCAGCAGCTTGCAGGGTCTTACTTCCTACGAGCAGTACTTC

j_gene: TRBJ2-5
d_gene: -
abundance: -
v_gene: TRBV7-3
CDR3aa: CASSFEWGETQYF
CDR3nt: TGTGCCAGCAGCTTTGAGTGGGGCGAGACCCAGTACTTC

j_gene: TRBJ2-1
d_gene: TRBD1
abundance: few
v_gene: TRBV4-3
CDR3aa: CASSQGGTGGNEQFF
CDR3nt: TGCGCCAGCAGCCAAGGGGGGACAGGGGGCAATGAGCAGTTCTTC

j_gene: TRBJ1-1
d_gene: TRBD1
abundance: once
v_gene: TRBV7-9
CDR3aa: CSSSPRTGLLNTEAFF
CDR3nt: TGTTCCAGCAGCCCTAGGACAGGGTTACTAAACACTGAAGCTTTCTTT

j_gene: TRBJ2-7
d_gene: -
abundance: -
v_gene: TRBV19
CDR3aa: CASSKRGSYEQYF
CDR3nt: TGTGCCAGTAGTAAACGGGGGAGCTACGAGCAGTACTTC

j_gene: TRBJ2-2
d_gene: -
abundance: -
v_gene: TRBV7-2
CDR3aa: CASSYNAGELFF
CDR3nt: TGTGCCAGCAGCTACAACGCCGGGGAGCTGTTTTTT

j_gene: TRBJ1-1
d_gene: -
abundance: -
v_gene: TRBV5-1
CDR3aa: CASSPRRGNTEAFF
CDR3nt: TGCGCCAGCAGCCCCCGACGGGGGAACACTGAAGCTTTCTTT

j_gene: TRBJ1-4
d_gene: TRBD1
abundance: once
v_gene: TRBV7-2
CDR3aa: CASSPGTGTNEKLFF
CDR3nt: TGTGCCAGCAGCCCCGGGACAGGCACTAATGAAAAACTGTTTTTT

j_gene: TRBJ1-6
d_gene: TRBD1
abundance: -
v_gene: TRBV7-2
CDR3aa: CASIGRDRSFNSPLHF
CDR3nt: TGTGCCAGCATCGGGCGGGACAGGTCCTTCAATTCACCCCTCCACTTT

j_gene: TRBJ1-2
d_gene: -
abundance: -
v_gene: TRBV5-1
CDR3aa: CASSLAGRANYGYTF
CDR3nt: TGCGCCAGCAGCTTAGCGGGGCGAGCTAACTATGGCTACACCTTC

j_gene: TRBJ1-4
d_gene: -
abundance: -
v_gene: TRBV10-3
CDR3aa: CAISDGSVGEKLFF
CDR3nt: TGTGCCATCAGTGATGGGAGTGTTGGGGAAAAACTGTTTTTT

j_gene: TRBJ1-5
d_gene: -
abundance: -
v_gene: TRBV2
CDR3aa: CASSGTKVSNQPQHF
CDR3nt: TGTGCCAGCAGTGGGACAAAGGTCAGCAATCAGCCCCAGCATTTT

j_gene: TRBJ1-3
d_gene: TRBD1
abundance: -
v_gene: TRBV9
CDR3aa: CASSVARQGTSGNTIYF
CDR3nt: TGCGCCAGCAGCGTAGCTCGACAGGGGACATCTGGAAACACCATATATTTT

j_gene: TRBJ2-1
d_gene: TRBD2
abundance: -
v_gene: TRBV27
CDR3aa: CASSIEGTSGRNEQFF
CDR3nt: TGTGCCAGCAGTATAGAGGGGACTAGCGGGAGGAATGAGCAGTTCTTC

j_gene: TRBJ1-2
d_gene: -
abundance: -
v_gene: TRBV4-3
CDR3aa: CASSPTGTGLRGYTF
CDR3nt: TGCGCCAGCAGCCCCACAGGAACCGGTCTGAGGGGCTACACCTTC